This T cell receptor beta chain is from a study of follicular helper T cells after annual influenza vaccination. The data were produced by immunoSEQ multiplex PCR, yet TCRdb's version contains in-frame clones alone and is incomplete. The sample shows about 11,000 clones, over 75% of them seen only once. Subjects lived in the community and lacked influenza vaccine within the prior 6 months. This sample comprised CXCR5- memory CD4+ T cells sorted from blood, obtained 6 weeks after influenza vaccination. The receptor comes from an adult who received the influenza vaccine.

The CDR3 here is CSVGIWGNGYTF. CDR3 coding DNA: TGCAGCGTTGGTATCTGGGGAAACGGCTACACCTTC. J is TRBJ1-2 and V is TRBV29-1; D is unclear. The CDR3 covers 12 residues. Per the germline V gene, CDR1 is SQVTM and CDR2 is ANQGSEA. V was cut by 4 bases and J by 8 bases, with 14 bases left in between.